This T cell receptor beta chain was retrieved from a study of cytomegalovirus exposure and HLA in healthy donors. Findings and limits, study-wide: Later, an analysis found that TCR clusters from the first cohort tended to co-occur in the roughly 120 validation repertoires. The study put 150 or so TCR beta chains on its list as cytomegalovirus-associated.

Method: immunoSEQ multiplex PCR; TCRdb's copy keeps in-frame clones and lacks some. The table shows 90,000 to 110,000 clones, with about 88% occurring only once. CDR1 and CDR2 (germline): SNHLY, FYNNEI. The CDR3 spans 14 residues. Trimming pared 7 bases from V and 4 bases from J, leaving 14 bases between. With respect to this clone: Its specificity is unknown.

This chain connects TRBV2 to TRBJ1-3, with D possibly TRBD1 on 6 matching bases. The sample comprised PBMCs. This sequence originates from a woman younger than 35 in good health and CMV-seropositive. DNA for the CDR3: TGTGCCAGCACCGGCGAGGGGGTAGGAAACACCATATATTTT. Translated: CASTGEGVGNTIYF.